This is a list of T cell receptor beta chains from one sample in a study of blood T cell repertoires in COVID-19. Sequencing was performed with immunoSEQ multiplex PCR; in TCRdb, only in-frame clones are kept and a portion is missing. This table has under 200,000 clones, around 80% appearing once. The sequenced sample consisted of peripheral blood. All receptors derive from a man aged 25 to 40 with active or convalescent COVID-19. Each CDR3 is given without its conserved first and last residue. Each record gives: V gene, D gene, CDR3 protein. The D gene is left open where the match is weak.

v_gene: TRBV19; d_gene: -; CDR3aa: ASTRTGKLISNQPQH
v_gene: TRBV29-1; d_gene: -; CDR3aa: SFDSQGNYGYT
v_gene: TRBV4-1; d_gene: -; CDR3aa: ASSLTGRETQY
v_gene: TRBV5-1; d_gene: -; CDR3aa: ASSLAQETQY
v_gene: TRBV6-2/TRBV6-3; d_gene: -; CDR3aa: ASSRQAHSNQPQH
v_gene: TRBV18; d_gene: TRBD1; CDR3aa: ASSPLGQGEEKLF
v_gene: TRBV29-1; d_gene: -; CDR3aa: SVVRQWGGYT
v_gene: TRBV12-5; d_gene: -; CDR3aa: ASGLPRENTGELF
v_gene: TRBV6-1; d_gene: -; CDR3aa: ASSDLGADNEQF
v_gene: TRBV30; d_gene: -; CDR3aa: AWLEIGGSHTEAF
v_gene: TRBV5-1; d_gene: -; CDR3aa: ASSPGGSTSGQPQH
v_gene: TRBV28; d_gene: TRBD1; CDR3aa: ASSPWDRGKAF
v_gene: TRBV5-1; d_gene: TRBD1; CDR3aa: ASSRTGNTEAF
v_gene: TRBV5-1; d_gene: -; CDR3aa: ASSLESGQGYT
v_gene: TRBV9; d_gene: TRBD2; CDR3aa: ASSPRTSGRSEQF
v_gene: TRBV18; d_gene: TRBD1; CDR3aa: ASSPPGTGNTEAF